The 20 T cell receptor beta chains given below trace back to one sample, sequenced in a study of radiotherapy plus CTLA-4 blockade in lung cancer. Libraries were prepared by immunoSEQ multiplex PCR; TCRdb keeps only in-frame clonotypes and omits some of them. The sample has 35,000 to 45,000 clones; approximately 89% are singletons. The starting material was peripheral blood, obtained from a patient treated with radiotherapy plus ipilimumab. Receptors were obtained from a human donor with non-small cell lung cancer who had stable disease on radiotherapy plus ipilimumab.

The CDR3 DNA follows: TGTGCCAGCAGTACCTGGAGGAGCCAAGAGACCCAGTACTTC. Protein product: CASSTWRSQETQYF. The rearrangement links TRBV28 to TRBJ2-5, with a tentative D call TRBD2 (5 bases). The germline CDR1 and CDR2 sequences are MDHEN and SYDVKM. V shed 5 bases and J shed 1 base, with 11 bases lying between them. The CDR3 spans 14 residues.

The J gene is TRBJ2-1, the V gene TRBV27, with TRBD2 matching 7 bases. The CDR3 totals 15 residues. V shed 7 bases, J shed 6 bases, and the junction held 12 bases outside the gene matches. Germline lookup yields CDR1 MNHEY and CDR2 SMNVEV (reference sequence). The CDR3 loop reads CASTDSAGTSNEQFF. In DNA form, the CDR3 reads TGTGCCAGCACCGATTCAGCGGGAACTAGCAATGAGCAGTTCTTC.

V gene TRBV5-6 combines with J gene TRBJ1-1; TRBD1 is a possible D gene (6 bases). The V gene's germline CDR1 is SGHDT and CDR2 YYEEEE. There are 13 residues in the CDR3. Trimming removed 2 bases at V and 5 bases at J, with 10 bases between. The CDR3 nucleotides read TGTGCCAGCAGCTTACAGGGAGGGACTGAAGCTTTCTTT. The encoded protein is CASSLQGGTEAFF.

The chain couples TRBV7-6 to TRBJ1-6, with D hard to call. Germline V gene lookup returns CDR1 SGHVS and CDR2 FNYEAQ. Trimming left V 4 bases short and J 0 bases short, with 7 bases between. The CDR3 loop spans 15 amino acids. CDR3 amino acids: CASSSASSYNSPLHF. The CDR3 region has the DNA TGTGCCAGCAGCTCAGCTAGCTCCTATAATTCACCCCTCCACTTT.

This chain uses TRBV10-3 with TRBJ2-2; 7 nucleotides match TRBD1. CDR1 ENHRY and CDR2 SYGVKD come from the germline V gene. CDR3 length equals 15 residues. Trimming at V came to 10 bases and at J to 4 bases, leaving 12 bases not matched to a gene. Written as DNA, the CDR3 is TGTGCCACTTTAACAGGGGCCCGAACCACCGGGGAGCTGTTTTTT. This encodes CATLTGARTTGELFF.

This chain uses TRBV21-1 with TRBJ2-1; TRBD1, the table's D call, lacks a check against the DNA. TRBV21-1 is noted as a pseudogene. The CDR3 is 15 residues long. The chain's CDR3 is CASNRDRGCYNEQFF. Written as DNA, the CDR3 is TGTGCCAGCAACAGGGACAGGGGGTGCTACAATGAGCAGTTCTTC.

The chain employs TRBV27 and TRBJ2-7; 7 positions match TRBD1. The germline V gene encodes CDR1 MNHEY and CDR2 SMNVEV (reference sequence). CDR3 length: 15 residues. V lost 5 bases to trimming and J lost 2 bases; unmatched junction nucleotides: 9. The CDR3 sequence is CASSPSGTVTYEQYF. The DNA of the CDR3 is TGTGCCAGCAGTCCCTCCGGGACAGTAACCTACGAGCAGTACTTC.

This clone was seen a few times. The J gene is TRBJ2-1, the V gene TRBV4-3; TRBD2 matches at 10 bases. J was trimmed by 4 bases and V by 5 bases; bases with no gene match: 5. The germline V gene encodes CDR1 LGHNA and CDR2 YSLEER. The CDR3 contains 15 residues. The DNA of the CDR3 is TGCGCCAGCAGCTTCTCTAGCGGGGGATACAATGAGCAGTTCTTC. Residues: CASSFSSGGYNEQFF.

J is TRBJ2-3 and V is TRBV7-2; 16 positions agree with TRBD2. V gave up 5 bases and J gave up 5 bases; unmatched junction bases: 10. The CDR3 spans 18 residues. Germline lookup yields CDR1 SGHTA and CDR2 FQGNSA. CDR3 residues: CASSLTGTSGRVKDTQYF. CDR3 coding DNA: TGTGCCAGCAGCCTGACGGGGACTAGCGGGAGGGTAAAAGATACGCAGTATTTT.

CDR3 region: CASSLFGSKGPWETQYF. The CDR3 bases are TGTGCCAGCAGTTTATTCGGGTCGAAGGGGCCTTGGGAGACCCAGTACTTC. The chain combines TRBV27 with TRBJ2-5; D is possibly TRBD1 (5 bases). Germline CDR1 and CDR2: MNHEY and SMNVEV (reference sequence). Trimming left V 1 base short and J 5 bases short, with 20 bases between. The CDR3 totals 17 residues.

The chain uses TRBV7-6 and TRBJ2-1, with 7 positions matching TRBD2. The germline V gene encodes CDR1 SGHVS and CDR2 FNYEAQ. V gave up 5 bases and J gave up 2 bases; unmatched junction bases: 6. There are 15 residues in the CDR3. CDR3 amino acids: CASSGGGSPYNEQFF. CDR3 nucleotides: TGTGCCAGCAGCGGCGGCGGGAGTCCCTACAATGAGCAGTTCTTC. Full variable domain (rest looked up from reference TRBV7-6 and TRBJ2-1): GAGVSQSPRYKVTKRGQDVALRCDPISGHVSLYWYRQALGQGPEFLTYFNYEAQQDKSGLPNDRFSAERPEGSISTLTIQRTEQRDSAMYRCASSGGGSPYNEQFFGPGTRLTVL.

This chain joins TRBV4-3 and TRBJ2-5, with 11 bases fitting TRBD2. The J call may not be correct, given that the DNA end is closer to TRBJ2-7. The CDR3 consists of 16 residues. Germline V lookup: CDR1 LGHNA, CDR2 YSLEER. The CDR3 nucleotides are TGCGCCAGCAGCCCAGGACTAGCGGGTAGCTCCTACGAGCAGTACTTC. Translation: CASSPGLAGSSYEQYF.

J is TRBJ1-4 and V is TRBV28; D perhaps matches TRBD1 (5 bases). Trimming removed 3 bases at V and 8 bases at J, with 10 bases between. CDR3 size: 13 residues. Germline lookup yields CDR1 MDHEN and CDR2 SYDVKM. The DNA of the CDR3 is TGTGCCAGCAGTTTGCCGGGGGAAGAAAAACTGTTTTTT. Protein product: CASSLPGEEKLFF.

J is TRBJ1-4 and V is TRBV28, with 9 bases that match TRBD1. V shed 7 bases, J shed 10 bases, and the junction held 4 bases outside the gene matches. There are 12 residues in the CDR3. Germline CDR1 and CDR2: MDHEN and SYDVKM. The CDR3: CASKQGAGKLFF. CDR3 coding DNA: TGTGCCAGCAAACAGGGGGCAGGAAAACTGTTTTTT.

CDR3 protein: CASSLGGLALPDTQYF. The DNA for the CDR3 is TGTGCCAGCAGTTTAGGAGGACTAGCGCTGCCAGATACGCAGTATTTT. The V call is TRBV27, the J call TRBJ2-3; TRBD2 agrees at 9 bases. Germline CDR1 MNHEY, CDR2 SMNVEV (reference sequence). J was trimmed by 4 bases and V by 2 bases; bases with no gene match: 7. This CDR3 comprises 16 residues.

The gene calls are TRBV7-6 and TRBJ2-7; 8 bases align to TRBD2. With V trimmed by 5 bases and J by 4 bases, 7 bases remained unmatched. This CDR3 has 14 residues. Germline V gene lookup returns CDR1 SGHVS and CDR2 FNYEAQ. The CDR3 loop reads CASSRSGNSYEQYF. DNA of the CDR3: TGTGCCAGCAGCCGTAGCGGGAATTCGTACGAGCAGTACTTC.

The gene calls are TRBV7-2 and TRBJ2-7, with D possibly TRBD1 on 6 matching bases. CDR1 SGHTA and CDR2 FQGNSA come from the germline V gene. V was shortened by 2 bases and J by 2 bases, with 10 bases between the two germline ends. This CDR3 spans 14 amino acids. CDR3 region: CASSLLGAPYEQYF. The DNA of the CDR3 is TGTGCCAGCAGCTTACTGGGGGCTCCCTACGAGCAGTACTTC.

This chain uses TRBV18 with TRBJ2-3, with 10 bases identical to TRBD2. Germline V gene sequence: CDR1 KGHSH, CDR2 LQKENI. The CDR3 consists of 16 residues. J was trimmed by 1 base and V by 2 bases; bases with no gene match: 3. The CDR3 nucleotides read TGTGCCAGCTCACCAGGGCTAGCGGGGGGCACAGATACGCAGTATTTT. Translated, it gives CASSPGLAGGTDTQYF.

The V and J genes are TRBV7-2 and TRBJ2-7; TRBD2 matches at 10 bases. V shed 0 bases, J shed 1 base, and the junction held 3 bases outside the gene matches. The V gene's germline CDR1 is SGHTA and CDR2 FQGNSA. The CDR3 length is 16 residues. CDR3 in amino acids: CASSLAASGGSYEQYF. The CDR3 region has the DNA TGTGCCAGCAGCTTAGCCGCTAGCGGGGGATCCTACGAGCAGTACTTC.

This chain connects TRBV11-3 to TRBJ2-7; TRBD2 matches at 9 bases. This CDR3 region has 14 residues. V was clipped by 8 bases and J by 0 bases; unmatched bases: 5. Germline V gene data show CDR1 as SGHNT and CDR2 as YENEEA. CDR3 in amino acids: CASSTSGASYEQYF. In DNA, the CDR3 is TGTGCCAGCTCGACTAGCGGAGCCTCCTACGAGCAGTACTTC.